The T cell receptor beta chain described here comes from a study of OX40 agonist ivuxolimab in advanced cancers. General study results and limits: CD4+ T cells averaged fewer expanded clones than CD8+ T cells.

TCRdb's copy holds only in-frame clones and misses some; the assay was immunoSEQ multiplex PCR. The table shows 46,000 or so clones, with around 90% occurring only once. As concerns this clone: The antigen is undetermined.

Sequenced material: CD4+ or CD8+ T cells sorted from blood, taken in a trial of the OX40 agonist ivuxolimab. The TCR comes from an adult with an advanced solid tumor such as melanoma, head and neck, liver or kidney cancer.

Here the CDR3 DNA reads TGTGCCAGCAGGGGACTAGCCCAGAGAGATGAGCAGTTCTTC. Amino acids: CASRGLAQRDEQFF. This chain links TRBV6-1 with TRBJ2-1, with TRBD2 matching over 9 bases. The CDR3 spans 14 residues. Germline-derived CDR1 and CDR2 are MNHNS and SASEGT. Trimming cost V 6 bases and J 8 bases; bases outside gene matches: 8.